This T cell receptor beta chain was recovered during a study of shared clonotypes between healthy human individuals. Study observations and caveats: Researchers sampled blood only, noting tissue repertoires likely differ.

The CDR3 is 12 amino acids. V lost 7 bases and J lost 4; bases outside the gene matches: 3. Germline lookup yields CDR1 LNHDA and CDR2 SQIVND (reference sequence). As for this clone: Its antigen is as yet unknown.

Profiling relied on immunoSEQ multiplex PCR, and the TCRdb table lists in-frame clones only, not all of them. This table has 450,000 to 550,000 clones, about four fifths appearing once. The chain uses TRBV19 and TRBJ1-2; 7 bases are shared with TRBD1. The origin of this receptor is a woman aged 40-49 years in good health. Some clones in this sample may be carry-over from other donors' samples. The sample consisted of PBMCs. The CDR3 nucleotides read TGTGCCAGTACAGGGGGGGCCTATGGCTACACCTTC. This sequence encodes CASTGGAYGYTF.